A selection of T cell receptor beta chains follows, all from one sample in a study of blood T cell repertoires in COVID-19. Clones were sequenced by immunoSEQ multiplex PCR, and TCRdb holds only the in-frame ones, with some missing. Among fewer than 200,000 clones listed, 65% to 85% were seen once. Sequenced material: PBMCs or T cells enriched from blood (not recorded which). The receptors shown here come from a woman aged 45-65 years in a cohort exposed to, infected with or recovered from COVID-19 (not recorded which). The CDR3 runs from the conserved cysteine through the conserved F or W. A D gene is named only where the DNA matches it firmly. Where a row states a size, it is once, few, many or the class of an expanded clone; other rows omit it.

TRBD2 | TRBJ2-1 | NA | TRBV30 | CAWSVLTSGGEQFF | TGTGCCTGGAGTGTACTGACTAGCGGGGGAGAGCAGTTCTTC
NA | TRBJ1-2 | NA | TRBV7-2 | CASSSWGEGNGYTF | TGTGCCAGCAGCTCTTGGGGGGAGGGCAATGGCTACACCTTC
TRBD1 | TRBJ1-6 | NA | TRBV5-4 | CASSFAGGNSPLHF | TGTGCCAGCAGCTTTGCAGGGGGAAATTCACCCCTCCACTTT
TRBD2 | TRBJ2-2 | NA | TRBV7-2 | CASSLAGLAVATGELFF | TGTGCCAGCAGCTTAGCGGGACTAGCGGTAGCAACCGGGGAGCTGTTTTTT
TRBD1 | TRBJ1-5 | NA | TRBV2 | CASSYDRGNQPQHF | TGTGCCAGCAGCTACGACAGGGGCAATCAGCCCCAGCATTTT
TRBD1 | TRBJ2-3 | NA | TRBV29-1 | CSVEHRGRTDTQYF | TGCAGCGTTGAACACAGGGGGCGCACAGATACGCAGTATTTT
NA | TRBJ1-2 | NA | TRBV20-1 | CSVIERGYTF | TGCAGTGTCATCGAGCGTGGCTACACCTTC
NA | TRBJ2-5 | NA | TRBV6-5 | CASSDRKETQYF | TGTGCCAGCTCTGACAGAAAAGAGACCCAGTACTTC
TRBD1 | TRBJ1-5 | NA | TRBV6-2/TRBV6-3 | CASSLQGNQPQHF | TGTGCCAGCAGCTTACAGGGGAATCAGCCCCAGCATTTT
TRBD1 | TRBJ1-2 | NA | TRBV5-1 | CASSYGQGRDYGYTF | TGCGCCAGCAGCTACGGACAGGGACGTGACTATGGCTACACCTTC
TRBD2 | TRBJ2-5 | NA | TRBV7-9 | CASSLNIAGGRETQYF | TGTGCCAGCAGCTTAAACATCGCGGGGGGTCGGGAGACCCAGTACTTC
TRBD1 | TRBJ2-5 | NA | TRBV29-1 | CSGRTGTETQYF | TGCAGCGGAAGGACAGGTACCGAGACCCAGTACTTC
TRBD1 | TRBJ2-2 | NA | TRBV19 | CASSSQGGNTGELFF | TGTGCCAGTAGTTCACAGGGGGGCAACACCGGGGAGCTGTTTTTT
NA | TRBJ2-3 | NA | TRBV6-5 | CASSYGLATDTQYF | TGTGCCAGCAGTTACGGGCTAGCAACAGATACGCAGTATTTT
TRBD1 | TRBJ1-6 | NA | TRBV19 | CASSIRTGESPLHF | TGTGCCAGTAGTATCCGGACAGGGGAATCACCCCTCCACTTT
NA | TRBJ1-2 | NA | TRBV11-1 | CASSLGSGGGYGYTF | TGTGCCAGCAGCTTAGGGTCCGGAGGTGGATATGGCTACACCTTC
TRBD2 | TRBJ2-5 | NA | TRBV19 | CASSPLRGGTSGYQETQYF | TGTGCCAGTAGTCCCCTGCGAGGTGGGACTAGCGGGTACCAAGAGACCCAGTACTTC
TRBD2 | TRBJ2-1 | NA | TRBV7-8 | CASSVPGLAGINFYNEQFF | TGTGCCAGCAGCGTACCGGGACTAGCGGGAATTAATTTCTACAATGAGCAGTTCTTC
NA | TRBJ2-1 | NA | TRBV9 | CASSVTGLSYNEQFF | TGTGCCAGCAGCGTAACAGGGCTCTCCTACAATGAGCAGTTCTTC
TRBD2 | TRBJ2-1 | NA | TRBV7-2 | CASSRQGGGANEQFF | TGTGCCAGCAGCCGCCAAGGCGGGGGGGCAAATGAGCAGTTCTTC
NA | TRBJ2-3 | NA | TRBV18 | CASSPPKENRGTDTQYF | TGTGCCAGCTCACCACCGAAGGAAAACAGGGGCACAGATACGCAGTATTTT
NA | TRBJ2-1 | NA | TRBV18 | CASSPPDTHEQFF | TGTGCCAGCTCACCACCTGACACCCATGAGCAGTTCTTC
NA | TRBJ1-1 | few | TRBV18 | CASSPRGEEAFF | TGTGCCAGCTCACCACGGGGGGAAGAAGCTTTCTTT
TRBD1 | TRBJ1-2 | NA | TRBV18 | CASSPSQGDGYTF | TGTGCCAGCTCACCCTCACAGGGGGATGGCTACACCTTC
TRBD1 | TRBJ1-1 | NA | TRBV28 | CASSWGQAGTEAFF | TGTGCCAGCAGTTGGGGACAGGCGGGCACTGAAGCTTTCTTT
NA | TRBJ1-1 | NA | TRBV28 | CASSLTVTNTEAFF | TGTGCCAGCAGTCTTACAGTGACGAACACTGAAGCTTTCTTT
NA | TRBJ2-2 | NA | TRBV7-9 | CASSLAWANTGELFF | TGTGCCAGCAGCTTAGCGTGGGCCAACACCGGGGAGCTGTTTTTT
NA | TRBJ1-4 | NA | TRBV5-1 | CASSLNQADEKLFF | TGCGCCAGCAGCTTGAATCAGGCAGATGAAAAACTGTTTTTT
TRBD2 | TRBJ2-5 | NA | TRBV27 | CASRTSGGEETQYF | TGTGCCAGCAGGACTAGCGGGGGGGAAGAGACCCAGTACTTC
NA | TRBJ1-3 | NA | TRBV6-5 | CASTSSNGNTIYF | TGTGCCAGCACTAGCAGCAACGGAAACACCATATATTTT
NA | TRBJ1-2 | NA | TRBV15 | CATSRGGLGYTF | TGTGCCACCAGCAGAGGGGGGCTTGGCTACACCTTC
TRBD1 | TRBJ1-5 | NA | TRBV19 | CASRFKDRGNQPQHF | TGTGCCAGTAGATTTAAAGACAGGGGGAATCAGCCCCAGCATTTT
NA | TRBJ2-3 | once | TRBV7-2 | CASSLAGLAHTDTQYF | TGTGCCAGCAGCTTAGCGGGACTGGCACACACAGATACGCAGTATTTT
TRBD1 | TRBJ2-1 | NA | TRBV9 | CASSGGQGTDEQFF | TGTGCCAGCAGCGGTGGACAGGGGACGGATGAGCAGTTCTTC